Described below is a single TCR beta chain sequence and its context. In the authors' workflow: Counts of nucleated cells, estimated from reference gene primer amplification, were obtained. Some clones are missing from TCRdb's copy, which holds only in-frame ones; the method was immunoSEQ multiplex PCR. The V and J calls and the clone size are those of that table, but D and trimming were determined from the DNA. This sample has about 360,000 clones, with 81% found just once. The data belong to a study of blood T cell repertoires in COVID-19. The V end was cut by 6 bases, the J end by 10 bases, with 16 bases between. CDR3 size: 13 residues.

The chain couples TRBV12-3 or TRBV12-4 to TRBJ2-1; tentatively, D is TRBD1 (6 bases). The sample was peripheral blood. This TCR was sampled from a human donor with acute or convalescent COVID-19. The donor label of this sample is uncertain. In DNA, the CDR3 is TGTGCCAGCAGCCGTGGACAGCTCTTAGAGCAGTTCTTC. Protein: CASSRGQLLEQFF.